This T cell receptor (beta chain) was obtained from a study of blood T cell repertoires in COVID-19. Only in-frame clones appear in the TCRdb table, and some are missing; sequencing was by immunoSEQ multiplex PCR. The data hold fewer than 150,000 clones, with 70% to 80% observed a single time. From germline, CDR1 is GTSNPN and CDR2 SVGIG (reference sequence). Trimming stripped 3 bases from V and 1 base from J, with 19 bases between. The CDR3 runs 16 residues. There are a few counts of this clone. Sequencing was performed on peripheral blood. The clonotype was recovered from a human donor in a cohort sampled during active COVID-19. J is TRBJ2-7 and V is TRBV30; D may be TRBD2 (6 bases). The chain's CDR3 is CAWSAKGRTNSYEQYF. In nucleotides, the CDR3 is TGTGCCTGGAGCGCTAAAGGGAGGACTAATTCCTACGAGCAGTACTTC.